A selection of T cell receptor beta chains follows, all from one sample in a study of blood T cell repertoires in COVID-19. Using immunoSEQ multiplex PCR, the repertoire was profiled, and TCRdb retains in-frame clones only, with some absent. The sample lists more than 200,000 clones; 83% were seen once. Sequencing input: peripheral blood. These receptor sequences come from a woman aged 40 to 49 with active or convalescent COVID-19. Each CDR3 is given with its conserved first and last residue. The D gene is left open where the match is weak. Clone sizes are given selectively: once, few, many, or a class where the clone is expanded.

size	V	D	J	DNA	CDR3
.	TRBV21-1	.	TRBJ2-2	TGTGCCAGCAGCAAAGCGCTTGCGGGACCTCCCTGCGGCGACCGGTACACCGGGGAGCTGTTTTTT	CASSKALAGPPCGDRYTGELFF
.	TRBV6-5	TRBD1	TRBJ1-1	TGTGCCAGCAGTCGACAGGGTGGGAGTCCTGAAGCTTTCTTT	CASSRQGGSPEAFF
.	TRBV4-1	.	TRBJ1-2	TGCGCCAGCAGCCAAGAGGTCTGGGCCCGCTATGGCTACACCTTC	CASSQEVWARYGYTF
once	TRBV6-5	TRBD1	TRBJ1-1	TGTGCCAGCTCCCGCGGAAACAGGGGCTTAGCTTTCTTT	CASSRGNRGLAFF
.	TRBV28	TRBD1	TRBJ2-7	TGTGCCAGCACCGAACAGGGGTACTACGAGCAGTACTTC	CASTEQGYYEQYF
.	TRBV10-3	TRBD1	TRBJ2-3	TGTGCCATCAAGGGGGCTTTTAGCACAGATACGCAGTATTTT	CAIKGAFSTDTQYF
.	TRBV7-9	.	TRBJ2-7	TGTGCCAGCAGCTTAGCGTCAGGGAACGAGCAGTACTTC	CASSLASGNEQYF
.	TRBV3-1/TRBV3-2	TRBD1	TRBJ1-5	TGTGCCAGCAGTCCATTAACAGGGGGCAAACAGCCCCAGCATTTT	CASSPLTGGKQPQHF
.	TRBV10-3	.	TRBJ1-4	TGTGCCATCACGGAGGGGATAGACGAAAAACTGTTTTTT	CAITEGIDEKLFF
.	TRBV30	TRBD2	TRBJ2-3	TGTGCCTGGAGGGGGACTAGCGGGACTAGCACAGATACGCAGTATTTT	CAWRGTSGTSTDTQYF
.	TRBV21-1	.	TRBJ1-5	TGTGCCAGCAGCAAAGCACAGGGAAGCAATCAGCCCCAGCATTTT	CASSKAQGSNQPQHF
.	TRBV27	.	TRBJ1-5	TGTGCCAGCAGTTTGGAGAATAGCAATCAGCCCCAGCATTTT	CASSLENSNQPQHF
.	TRBV4-2	TRBD1	TRBJ1-3	TGTGCCAGCAGCCAAGAGGGACAGAACTCTGGAAACACCATATATTTT	CASSQEGQNSGNTIYF
.	TRBV11-3	.	TRBJ2-5	TGTGCCAGCAGTTTTATAGGGGAAGAGACCCAGTACTTC	CASSFIGEETQYF
.	TRBV15	.	TRBJ1-2	TGTGCCACCAGCCCTGACAGAAACTATGGCTACACCTTC	CATSPDRNYGYTF
.	TRBV7-2	TRBD1	TRBJ2-1	TGTGCCAGCAGCTTGGGACAGAGCCTTTACAATGAGCAGTTCTTC	CASSLGQSLYNEQFF
.	TRBV5-4	TRBD2	TRBJ2-3	TGTGCCAGCAGTTCCGGACTAGCCACAGATACGCAGTATTTT	CASSSGLATDTQYF
.	TRBV5-1	.	TRBJ2-2	TGCGCCAGCAGCTCCAGAAACAGGGACGCGAACACCGGGGAGCTGTTTTTT	CASSSRNRDANTGELFF
.	TRBV4-3	TRBD2	TRBJ2-5	TGCGCCAGCAGCCAAGAGGCAGCGGGGGAACAAGAGACCCAGTACTTC	CASSQEAAGEQETQYF
.	TRBV15	TRBD1	TRBJ2-5	TGTGCCACCAGCAGAGATAGGACAGGGGAACTAGGGGATCGAGAGACCCAGTACTTC	CATSRDRTGELGDRETQYF
few	TRBV13	.	TRBJ1-1	TGTGCCAGCAGCTTCTTCCGGGGGGACAACACTGAAGCTTTCTTT	CASSFFRGDNTEAFF
.	TRBV9	TRBD1	TRBJ1-2	TGTGCCAGCAGCACCTACGGGACAGAACACTATGGCTACACCTTC	CASSTYGTEHYGYTF
.	TRBV2	TRBD1	TRBJ1-6	TGTGCCAGCTACCATAGACAGGGGAGGCCCCTCCACTTT	CASYHRQGRPLHF
once	TRBV7-9	.	TRBJ1-6	TGTGCCAGCAGCTCAGGGGCCGCTTATAATTCACCCCTCCACTTT	CASSSGAAYNSPLHF
.	TRBV18	TRBD2	TRBJ2-2	TGTGCCAGCTCACATAGAACGGCGAGGCTAGCGGGGCTCACCGGGGAGCTGTTTTTT	CASSHRTARLAGLTGELFF
once	TRBV7-9	.	TRBJ1-2	TGTGCCAGCAGCTCCTCAGGGGAAGTTGGTGGCTACACCTTC	CASSSSGEVGGYTF
once	TRBV4-1	.	TRBJ2-5	TGCGCCAGCAGCCAAGCCGACGCCCAGAGGGTTTTGATTGAGACCCAGTACTTC	CASSQADAQRVLIETQYF
.	TRBV19	TRBD2	TRBJ2-2	TGTGCCAGTAGTATGGGAGCGGGGACCGCGAACACCGGGGAGCTGTTTTTT	CASSMGAGTANTGELFF
few	TRBV5-1	.	TRBJ2-3	TGCGCCAGCAGCTTGGGACAGAGTTCAATTACTGATACGCAGTATTTT	CASSLGQSSITDTQYF
few	TRBV6-1	TRBD1	TRBJ1-1	TGTGCCAGCAGTGAAGCGATGGGACAGGGGAATGCTGAAGCTTTCTTT	CASSEAMGQGNAEAFF
once	TRBV28	.	TRBJ1-1	TGTGCCAGCAGTTTCTGGGTCGGAGGGAACACTGAAGCTTTCTTT	CASSFWVGGNTEAFF
.	TRBV9	TRBD2	TRBJ2-2	TGTGCCAGCAGCGTACAAGCGGGAAGGGGTAACGCCGGGGAGCTGTTTTTT	CASSVQAGRGNAGELFF
.	TRBV28	.	TRBJ1-2	TGTGCCAGCAGGCGGCCCGAAGACTATGGCTACACCTTC	CASRRPEDYGYTF
once	TRBV11-3	.	TRBJ2-7	TGTGCCAGCAGCTTAGGGACAGCTACCGAGCAGTACTTC	CASSLGTATEQYF
.	TRBV19	TRBD1	TRBJ2-3	TGTGCCAGTAGTAAACCGGACAGGGGGGCAGATACGCAGTATTTT	CASSKPDRGADTQYF
.	TRBV3-1/TRBV3-2	TRBD1	TRBJ2-2	TGTGCCAGCAGCCATTGGGCAGGGGGCACCGGGGAGCTGTTTTTT	CASSHWAGGTGELFF
.	TRBV10-3	TRBD1	TRBJ1-6	TGTGCCATCAGTGGACGGGACAGGGACGGAATAGGGTCACCCCTCCACTTT	CAISGRDRDGIGSPLHF
.	TRBV11-2	.	TRBJ2-7	TGTGCCAGCAGCCTAGGAAGCGGAGCCTACGAGCAGTACTTC	CASSLGSGAYEQYF
once	TRBV6-6	TRBD2	TRBJ2-5	TGTGCCAGCAGGACTAGCGGGAGTGAGACCCAGTACTTC	CASRTSGSETQYF
.	TRBV5-1	TRBD1	TRBJ1-2	TGCGCCAGCAGCGAGGGACAGGGCCCTTATGGCTACACCTTC	CASSEGQGPYGYTF
once	TRBV12-5	TRBD2	TRBJ2-1	TGTGCTAGTGGTTTGCCGGGGGGGAGCTACAATGAGCAGTTCTTC	CASGLPGGSYNEQFF
.	TRBV7-3	.	TRBJ2-2	TGTGCCAGCAGCTTAATGGGGCAGGGGAAGGTCGGGGAGCTGTTTTTT	CASSLMGQGKVGELFF
.	TRBV6-6	TRBD2	TRBJ2-1	TGTGCCAGCAGCCTTGGACTAGCGGGACCGAATGAGCAGTTCTTC	CASSLGLAGPNEQFF
.	TRBV9	.	TRBJ1-4	TGTGCCAGCAGCAGGAGGGTAGGGACCAATGAAAAACTGTTTTTT	CASSRRVGTNEKLFF
.	TRBV19	.	TRBJ2-3	TGTGCCACCTCCTCCCCGGGACACCTCACAGATACGCAGTATTTT	CATSSPGHLTDTQYF
.	TRBV29-1	.	TRBJ2-1	TGCAGCCCTAAGCTTGGCAGGGGGGACCACAATGAGCAGTTCTTC	CSPKLGRGDHNEQFF
once	TRBV7-8	TRBD2	TRBJ2-5	TGTGCCAGCAGCTTAGCGCTGGCGGGGGGTCAGGAGGAGACCCAGTACTTC	CASSLALAGGQEETQYF
.	TRBV4-1	.	TRBJ1-2	TGCGCCAGCAGCCAAGAGGGGCAGGGGAATGGCTACACCTTC	CASSQEGQGNGYTF
.	TRBV27	TRBD1	TRBJ2-7	TGTGCCACCAAGCCAGAATCGACAGGGGTGAGCTACGAGCAGTACTTC	CATKPESTGVSYEQYF
.	TRBV4-3	.	TRBJ1-2	TGCGCCAGCAGCCAAGAGGAGAACCTGAACTATGGCTACACCTTC	CASSQEENLNYGYTF
few	TRBV19	.	TRBJ1-2	TGTGCCAGTTTTTCCGGTGATTACGACAACAACTATGGCTACACCTTC	CASFSGDYDNNYGYTF
.	TRBV11-2	.	TRBJ1-1	TGTGCCAGCAGCTCGGGTCGATCGTACACTGAAGCTTTCTTT	CASSSGRSYTEAFF